This TCR beta chain was obtained from a study of CXCR3-negative and CXCR3-positive naive CD8 T cells. The study, taken as a whole, reports: A higher hydrophobicity marked the TRB CDR3s of CXCR3-positive naive cells versus CXCR3-negative naive cells.

With respect to this clonotype: Its antigen is not known.

CDR1 is SQVTM and CDR2 is ANQGSEA in the germline V gene. The CDR3 spans 14 residues. UMI-tagged TRB cDNA libraries were built via 5' RACE. From its re-call of the 5' RACE reads, TCRdb lists each CDR3 protein once, without DNA. Its listing shows 90,000 to 150,000 distinct CDR3 sequences. The sequenced sample was naive CXCR3+ CD8+ T cells from blood. Subset given: CD45RO-CCR7+CD27+CD95- naive CD8+ T cells expressing CXCR3 (TNR3+). This receptor was identified in a human donor in good health. Some clones in this sample may be carry-over from other donors' samples. The chain links TRBV29-1 to TRBJ2-1. The chain's CDR3 is CSVQTRGSYNEQFF.